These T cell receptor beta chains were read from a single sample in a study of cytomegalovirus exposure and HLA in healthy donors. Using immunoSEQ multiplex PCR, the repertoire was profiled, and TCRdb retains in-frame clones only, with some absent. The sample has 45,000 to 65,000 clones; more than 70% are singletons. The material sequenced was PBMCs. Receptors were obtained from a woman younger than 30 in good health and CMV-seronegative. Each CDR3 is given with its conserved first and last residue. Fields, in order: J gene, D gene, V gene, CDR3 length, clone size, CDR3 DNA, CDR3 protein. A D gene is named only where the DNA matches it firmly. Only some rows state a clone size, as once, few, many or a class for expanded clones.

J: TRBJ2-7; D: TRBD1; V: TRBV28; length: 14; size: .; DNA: TGTGCCAGCAGTCCATACAGGGGGGACTACGAGCAGTACTTC; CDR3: CASSPYRGDYEQYF
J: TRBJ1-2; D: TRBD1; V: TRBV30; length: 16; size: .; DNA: TGTGCCTGGAGTCGCCCCACCAGGGGGTACTCCTATGGCTACACCTTC; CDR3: CAWSRPTRGYSYGYTF
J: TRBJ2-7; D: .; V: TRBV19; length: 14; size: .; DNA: TGTGCCAGTAGTACACGGACTGCCCGTTACGAGCAGTACTTC; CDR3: CASSTRTARYEQYF
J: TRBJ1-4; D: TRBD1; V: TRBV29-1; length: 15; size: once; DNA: TGCAGCGTTTTGGGACAGGGGGCAACTAATGAAAAACTGTTTTTT; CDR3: CSVLGQGATNEKLFF
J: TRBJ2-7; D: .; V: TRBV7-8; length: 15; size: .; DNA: TGTGCCAGCAGCTTAGGCGGCGGAACCTTTTACGAGCAGTACTTC; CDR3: CASSLGGGTFYEQYF
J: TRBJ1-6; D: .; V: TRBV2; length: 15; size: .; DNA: TGTGCCAGCAGCTTCGGACAGTTCAATAATTCACCCCTCCACTTT; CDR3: CASSFGQFNNSPLHF
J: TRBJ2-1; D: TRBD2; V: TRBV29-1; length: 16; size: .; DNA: TGCAGCGTTGTCCGGCGAAGCGGGGCATTGGACAATGAGCAGTTCTTC; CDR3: CSVVRRSGALDNEQFF
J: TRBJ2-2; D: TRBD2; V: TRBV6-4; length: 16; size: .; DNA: TGTGCCAGCAGTGACGGACTAGCGGGAGAACACGGGGAGCTGTTTTTT; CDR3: CASSDGLAGEHGELFF
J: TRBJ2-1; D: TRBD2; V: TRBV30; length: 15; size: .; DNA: TGTGCCTGGACCCCCGGGGCGGGAGGGTACAATGAGCAGTTCTTC; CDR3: CAWTPGAGGYNEQFF
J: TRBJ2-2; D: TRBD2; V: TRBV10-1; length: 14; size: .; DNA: TGCGCCAGCAGTGAGGGACTAGAGGCCGGGGAGCTGTTTTTT; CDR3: CASSEGLEAGELFF
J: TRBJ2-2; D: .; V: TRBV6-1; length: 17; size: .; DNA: TGTGCCAGCAGTGGCGGGCCCAACTCGGGGTATACCGGGGAGCTGTTTTTT; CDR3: CASSGGPNSGYTGELFF
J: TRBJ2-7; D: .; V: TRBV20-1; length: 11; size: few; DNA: TGCAGTGCTAGAGAACTCTACGAGCAGTACTTC; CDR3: CSARELYEQYF
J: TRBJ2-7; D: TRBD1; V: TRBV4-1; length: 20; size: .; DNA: TGCGCCAGCAGCCAAGACCCTGGGACAGGGGGTTTCATCGTCTCCTATGAGCAGTACTTC; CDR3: CASSQDPGTGGFIVSYEQYF
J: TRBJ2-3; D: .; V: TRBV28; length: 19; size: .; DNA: TGTGCCAGCAGTTTTTGGTGGGAGGGCAGGGGACTTAGCACAGATACGCAGTATTTT; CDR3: CASSFWWEGRGLSTDTQYF
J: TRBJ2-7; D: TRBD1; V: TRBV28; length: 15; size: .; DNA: TGTGCCAGCAGTTTTGAAAGGGGCAGGGGGAACGAGCAGCACTTC; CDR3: CASSFERGRGNEQHF
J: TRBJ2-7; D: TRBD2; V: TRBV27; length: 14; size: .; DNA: TGTGCCAGCAGTATCCGACTAGCTTCCCACGAGCAGTACTTC; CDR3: CASSIRLASHEQYF
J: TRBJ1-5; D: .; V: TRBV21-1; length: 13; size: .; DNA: TGTGCCAGCTACCGGGGGGGGTTCCAGCCCCAGCATTTT; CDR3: CASYRGGFQPQHF
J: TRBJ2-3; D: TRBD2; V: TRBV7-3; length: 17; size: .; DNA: TGTGCCAGCAGCTTCCCTCGACTAGCGGGAGTTCCAGATACGCAGTATTTT; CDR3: CASSFPRLAGVPDTQYF
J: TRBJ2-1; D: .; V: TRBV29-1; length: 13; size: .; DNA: TGCAGCGGCGGGGGCAATGGGAACAATGAGCAGTTCTTC; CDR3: CSGGGNGNNEQFF
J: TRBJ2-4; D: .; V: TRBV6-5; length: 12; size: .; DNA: TGTGCCAGCGGACACCCTGGGAACAGTCAGTACTTC; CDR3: CASGHPGNSQYF
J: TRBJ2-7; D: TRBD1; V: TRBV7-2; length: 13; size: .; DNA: TGTGCCAGCAGCGGGACAGTCTCCTACGAGCAGTACTTC; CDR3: CASSGTVSYEQYF
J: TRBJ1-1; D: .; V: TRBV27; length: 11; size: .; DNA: TGTGCCAGCAGGGAGGGGACTGAAGCTTTCTTT; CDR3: CASREGTEAFF
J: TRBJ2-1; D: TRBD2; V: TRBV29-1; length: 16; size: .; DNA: TGCAGCGTTGTGGTGGCTAGCGGGAGCTCCTACAATGAGCAGTTCTTC; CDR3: CSVVVASGSSYNEQFF
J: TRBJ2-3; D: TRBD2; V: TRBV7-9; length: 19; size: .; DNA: TGTGCCAGCAGCTTAGATCTGTTGACTAGCGGGAGGGACACAGATACGCAGTATTTT; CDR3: CASSLDLLTSGRDTDTQYF
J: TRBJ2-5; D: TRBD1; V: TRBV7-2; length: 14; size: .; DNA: TGTGCCAGCAGCTCGACAGGGCTGCAAGAGACCCAGTACTTC; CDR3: CASSSTGLQETQYF
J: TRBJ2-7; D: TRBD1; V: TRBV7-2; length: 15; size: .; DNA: TGTGCCAGCAGCTTAGGGACAGGGGGTCTCTACGAGCAGTACTTC; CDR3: CASSLGTGGLYEQYF
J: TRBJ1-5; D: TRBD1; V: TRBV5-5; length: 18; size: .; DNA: TGTGCCAGCAGCCCCTGGCCCCGTAAACAGGGGGCGGAGCAGCCCCAGCATTTT; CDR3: CASSPWPRKQGAEQPQHF
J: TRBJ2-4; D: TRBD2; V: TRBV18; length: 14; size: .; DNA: TGTGCCAGCTCACCAGGGACTAGCGGAAACAGTCAGTACTTC; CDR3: CASSPGTSGNSQYF
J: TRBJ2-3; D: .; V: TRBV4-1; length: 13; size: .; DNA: TGCGCCAGCAGCCCCTCTAGCAGCGATACGCAGTATTTT; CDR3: CASSPSSSDTQYF
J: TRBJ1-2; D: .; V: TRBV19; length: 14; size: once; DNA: TGTGCCAGTAGCCAACGGACGGGGAACTATGGCTACACCTTC; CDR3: CASSQRTGNYGYTF
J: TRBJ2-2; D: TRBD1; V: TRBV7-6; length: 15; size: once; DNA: TGTGCCAGCAGCGCCCTGGGGACAGTCACCGGGGAGCTGTTTTTT; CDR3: CASSALGTVTGELFF
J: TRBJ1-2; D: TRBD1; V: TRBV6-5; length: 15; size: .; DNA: TGTGCCAGCAGTTACAGGGGACAGGGCAACTATGGCTACACCTTC; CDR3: CASSYRGQGNYGYTF
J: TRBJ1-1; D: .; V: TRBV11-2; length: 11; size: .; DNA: TGTGCCAGCAGCTTATGGGAGGGAGCTTTCTTT; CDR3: CASSLWEGAFF
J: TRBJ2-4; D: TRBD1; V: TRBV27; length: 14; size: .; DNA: TGTGCCAGCAGTTTACAGGGGGCCTGGGACATTCAGTACTTC; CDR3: CASSLQGAWDIQYF
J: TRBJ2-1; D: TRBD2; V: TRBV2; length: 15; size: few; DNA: TGTGCCGGATCTAGCGGGAGGGCCTGGAATGATGAGCAGTTCTTC; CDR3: CAGSSGRAWNDEQFF
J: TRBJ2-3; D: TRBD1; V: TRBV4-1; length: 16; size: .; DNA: TGCGCCAGCAGCCAAGGTCAGGGGGTGGGGACAGATACGCAGTATTTT; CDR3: CASSQGQGVGTDTQYF
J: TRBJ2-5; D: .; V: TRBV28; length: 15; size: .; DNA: TGTGCCAGCAGTTTAATTCGGCAGGGCAAAGAGACCCAGTACTTC; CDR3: CASSLIRQGKETQYF
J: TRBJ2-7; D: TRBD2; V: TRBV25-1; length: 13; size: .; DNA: TGTGCCAGCAGACTAGCGGGAGTGGGCGAGCAGTACTTC; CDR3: CASRLAGVGEQYF
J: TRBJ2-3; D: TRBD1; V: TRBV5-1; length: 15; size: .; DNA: TGCGCCAGCAGCTCCACAGGGGGTATCACAGATACGCAGTATTTT; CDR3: CASSSTGGITDTQYF
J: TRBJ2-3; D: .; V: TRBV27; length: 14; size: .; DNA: TGTGCCAGCAGTTTCCACAGGGCGACAGATACGCAGTATTTT; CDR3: CASSFHRATDTQYF
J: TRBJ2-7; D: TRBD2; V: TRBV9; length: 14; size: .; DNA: TGTGCCAGCGAGGGGGGGACTAGGTCCTACGAGCAGTACTTC; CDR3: CASEGGTRSYEQYF
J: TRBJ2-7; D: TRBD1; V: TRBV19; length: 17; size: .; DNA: TGTGCCAGTAGTATAGGGGCCGGGACAGGAGTTTCCTACGAGCAGTACTTC; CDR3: CASSIGAGTGVSYEQYF
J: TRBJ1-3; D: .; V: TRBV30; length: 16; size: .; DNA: TGTGCCTGGAGTGTTGGACACCCAGGCTCTGGAAACACCATATATTTT; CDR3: CAWSVGHPGSGNTIYF
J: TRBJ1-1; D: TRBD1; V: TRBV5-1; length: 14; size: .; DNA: TGCGCCAGCAGCCAGGACAGGGGGAACACTGAAGCTTTCTTT; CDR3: CASSQDRGNTEAFF
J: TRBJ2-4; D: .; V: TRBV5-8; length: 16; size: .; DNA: TGTGCCAGCAGTACTTATAGAGCACTAGCCAAAAACATTCAGTACTTC; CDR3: CASSTYRALAKNIQYF
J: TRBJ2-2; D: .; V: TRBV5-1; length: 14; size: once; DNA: TGCGCCAGCAGCTTTTCGGGGAACACCGGGGAGCTGTTTTTT; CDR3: CASSFSGNTGELFF
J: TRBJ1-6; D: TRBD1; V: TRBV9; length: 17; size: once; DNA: TGTGCCAGCAGCGGCCGGGACAGGAGCTCCTATAATTCACCCCTCCACTTT; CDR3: CASSGRDRSSYNSPLHF
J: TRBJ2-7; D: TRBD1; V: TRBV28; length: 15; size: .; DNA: TGTGCCAGCAGTAGTTTAGGACAGGGGGCCTACGAGCAGTACTTC; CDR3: CASSSLGQGAYEQYF
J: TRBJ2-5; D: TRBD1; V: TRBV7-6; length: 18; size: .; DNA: TGTGCCAGCAGCTTAGAACCCCCCCCCGCAGGGGGCCAAGAGACCCAGTACTTC; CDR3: CASSLEPPPAGGQETQYF
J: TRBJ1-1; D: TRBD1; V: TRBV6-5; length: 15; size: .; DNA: TGTGCCAGCAGCGACCCGGGACAGGGCCCCCTCGAAGCTTTCTTT; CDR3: CASSDPGQGPLEAFF
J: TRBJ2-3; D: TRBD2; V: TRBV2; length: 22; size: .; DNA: TGTGCCAGCACGCCCGCTCCCCGTTCTAGCGGGAGGCCCCCAGGGCCCACAGATACGCAGTATTTT; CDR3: CASTPAPRSSGRPPGPTDTQYF
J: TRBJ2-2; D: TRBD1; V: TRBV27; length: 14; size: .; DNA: TGTGCCAGCAGGGGGACAGCGAACACCGGGGAGCTGTTTTTT; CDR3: CASRGTANTGELFF
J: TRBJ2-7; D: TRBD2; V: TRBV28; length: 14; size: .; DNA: TGTGCCACCCAAGCGGGAGGGCCTTCCTACGAGCAGTACTTC; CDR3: CATQAGGPSYEQYF